Many counts were recorded for the clone carrying this T cell receptor (beta chain). The antigen is undetermined. V lost 5 bases and J 6 bases, leaving 19 bases between the germline ends. CDR1 and CDR2 (germline): SGHTS, YDEGEE. The CDR3 has 15 residues. The data were taken from a study of breast tumors, draining lymph nodes, adjacent tissues. General study results and limits: Tumor TCR diversity was below lymph nodes but above nontumor tissue.

Breast cancer patients provided tissue from their axillary draining lymph nodes. MiXCR, applied by TCRdb to the multiplex PCR reads, yields one record per CDR3 protein. Of about 270,000 distinct CDR3 sequences detected, over 30% appear once; the ten largest clones hold approximately 1%. The V and J genes are TRBV5-8 and TRBJ2-3; D is perhaps TRBD1 (6 bases). The sequencing sample was made of axillary lymph node tissue. This receptor was identified in a female donor with breast cancer. Some clones in this sample may be carry-over from other donors' samples. DNA of the CDR3: TGTGCCAGCAGTTCCCCGACAGGTTCTCGGGATACGCAGTATTTT. Its translation is CASSSPTGSRDTQYF.